What follows describes a single T cell receptor beta chain. The antigen is undetermined. Here immunoSEQ multiplex PCR was the method, and the copy in TCRdb shows in-frame clones only, minus some. The profile shows several thousand clones, about 90% of them singletons. These data originate in a study of PD-1 blockade in mismatch repair-deficient tumors. The time point was: approximately ten-day in vitro stimulation with candidate mutation-associated neoantigen peptide 1. An approximately ten-day in vitro culture was run per each of roughly seven reactive peptides. Between the trimmed V and J ends, which lost 1 base and 4 bases, there was a span of 7 bases. CDR1 and CDR2 from the germline V gene are SGHTA and FQGNSA. The CDR3 is 14 amino acids.

The receptor comes from an adult with mismatch repair-deficient cancer. The sequencing used cells cultured in vitro, collected from a patient treated with pembrolizumab. The rearrangement links TRBV7-2 to TRBJ1-4; the D is unclear. CDR3 loop: CASSLGPFNEKLFF. As DNA, the CDR3 is TGTGCCAGCAGCTTAGGGCCTTTTAATGAAAAACTGTTTTTT.